The TCR beta chain described here comes from a study of graft-versus-host responses after intestinal transplantation. About the study: Those transplanted obtained multivisceral, liver-intestinal, or isolated intestinal grafts. Tacrolimus and steroids were given for around 3 years to all recipients after anti-thymocyte globulin induction.

Using immunoSEQ multiplex PCR, the repertoire was profiled, and TCRdb retains in-frame clones only, with some absent. Here the sample spans about 15,000 clones, roughly three fifths being singletons. Intraepithelial and lamina propria lymphocytes were released after the graft tissue was processed. Broader study findings: Those patients showing graft-donor T cell macrochimerism displayed high graft-versus-host to host-versus-graft clonal ratios in allografts.

Within the sample, this clone is medium-sized (0.01 to 0.1%). Its antigen remains unknown. J was trimmed by 0 bases and V by 5 bases; bases with no gene match: 5. The germline CDR1 and CDR2 sequences are SEHNR and FQNEAQ (reference sequence). There are 17 residues in the CDR3. The receptor was derived from a human patient who received an intestinal transplant, so some T cells may come from the graft donor. The sample was ileum tissue, taken 524 days after transplant. The chain has TRBV7-9 and TRBJ2-3; 13 nucleotides agree with TRBD2. The CDR3 DNA follows: TGTGCCAGCAGCCGGACTAGCGGGGGCCCTAGCACAGATACGCAGTATTTT. Amino acid sequence: CASSRTSGGPSTDTQYF.